The rows below give T cell receptor beta chains drawn from one sample of a study of T cells in Graves' hyperthyroidism and ophthalmopathy. TCRdb ran MiXCR on the multiplex PCR reads and lists one entry per CDR3 protein. The sample has 300,000 to 450,000 distinct CDR3 sequences; less than 20% are singletons. The sample consisted of blood. Receptor source: a young man with Graves' ophthalmopathy. Each CDR3 is given with its conserved first and last residue. A D gene is named only where the DNA matches it firmly. Clone size is shown for a subset of rows, as once, few, many or a class of expanded clone.

>TRBV3-1|TRBJ1-1|NA|many
CASSQVGGNTEAFF
TGTGCCAGCAGCCAAGTTGGGGGTAACACTGAAGCTTTCTTT
>TRBV2|TRBJ1-6|NA|many
CASSRITNSPLHF
TGTGCCAGCAGCAGGATTACCAATTCACCCCTCCACTTT
>TRBV5-1|TRBJ2-3|NA|many
CASSSTDLPTGTDTQYF
TGCGCCAGCAGCTCAACAGACTTACCAACAGGCACAGATACGCAGTATTTT
>TRBV7-3|TRBJ2-1|NA|NA
CASSLLISDEQFF
TGTGCCAGCAGCTTATTGATAAGCGATGAGCAGTTCTTC
>TRBV20-1|TRBJ1-6|NA|many
CSASPGGPGNSPLHF
TGCAGTGCCTCCCCCGGGGGGCCAGGGAATTCACCCCTCCACTTT
>TRBV4-1|TRBJ1-2|TRBD1|NA
CASSQSTGTGGSSLSYTF
TGCGCCAGCAGCCAGTCGACCGGGACAGGGGGGTCTAGTTTGAGCTACACCTTC
>TRBV11-2|TRBJ1-1|NA|many
CASSQQWNAEAFF
TGTGCCAGCAGTCAACAGTGGAACGCTGAAGCTTTCTTT
>TRBV4-1|TRBJ2-3|NA|NA
CASSQPRAKRGDTQYF
TGCGCCAGCAGCCAGCCCCGGGCTAAACGTGGAGATACGCAGTATTTT
>TRBV7-9|TRBJ2-7|NA|many
CASSFVQGVHEQYF
TGTGCCAGCAGCTTCGTCCAGGGTGTCCACGAGCAGTACTTC
>TRBV27|TRBJ1-1|NA|NA
CASSLSGQGKAFF
TGTGCCAGCAGTTTGAGTGGGCAGGGAAAAGCTTTCTTT
>TRBV29-1|TRBJ1-2|NA|many
CSVELGPFNYGYTF
TGCAGCGTTGAATTGGGCCCCTTCAACTATGGCTACACCTTC
>TRBV7-3|TRBJ2-3|NA|many
CASRPDGTDTQYF
TGTGCCAGCAGACCGGACGGCACAGATACGCAGTATTTT
>TRBV18|TRBJ1-1|TRBD1|NA
CATGGTGNTEAFF
TGTGCCACCGGGGGGACAGGGAACACTGAAGCTTTCTTT
>TRBV6-1|TRBJ1-5|TRBD1|few
CASRDRLREGQPQHF
TGTGCCAGCAGGGACAGGCTCCGGGAGGGTCAGCCCCAGCATTTT
>TRBV12-3/TRBV12-4|TRBJ2-5|NA|many
CASSPLPLLETQYF
TGTGCCAGCTCCCCTCTACCCCTTCTAGAGACCCAGTACTTC
>TRBV5-1|TRBJ1-1|TRBD1|many
CASSFGTGAEAFF
TGCGCCAGCAGCTTCGGGACAGGGGCTGAAGCTTTCTTT
>TRBV9|TRBJ2-3|NA|NA
CASSVVSSDTQYF
TGTGCCAGCAGCGTCGTCTCAAGCGATACGCAGTATTTT
>TRBV12-3/TRBV12-4|TRBJ2-7|TRBD1|many
CASSTPGTGPHEQYF
TGTGCCAGCAGTACCCCCGGGACAGGGCCCCACGAGCAGTACTTC
>TRBV2|TRBJ1-2|NA|many
CASKGESANYGYTF
TGTGCCAGCAAGGGGGAATCGGCTAACTATGGCTACACCTTC
>TRBV14|TRBJ2-2|NA|few
CASRDDRNTGELFF
TGTGCCAGCAGAGACGACAGGAACACCGGGGAGCTGTTTTTT
>TRBV29-1|TRBJ1-2|NA|NA
CSVEEGRLSYTF
TGCAGCGTTGAGGAGGGGCGCTTGAGCTACACCTTC
>TRBV2|TRBJ1-5|NA|many
CASSEAIDSNQPQHF
TGTGCCAGCAGTGAGGCTATTGATAGCAATCAGCCCCAGCATTTT
>TRBV5-1|TRBJ2-7|NA|NA
CASSYRPSGSSSYEQYF
TGCGCCAGCAGCTATCGCCCCAGTGGGTCGAGCTCCTACGAGCAGTACTTC
>TRBV3-1|TRBJ1-2|NA|many
CASSQDPGLGYTF
TGTGCCAGCAGCCAAGATCCAGGGCTTGGCTACACCTTC
>TRBV6-1|TRBJ1-5|NA|NA
CASSQTRGSNQPQHF
TGTGCCAGCAGTCAGACTCGGGGAAGCAATCAGCCCCAGCATTTT
>TRBV6-6|TRBJ2-3|TRBD2|NA
CASSYPTSGADTQYF
TGTGCCAGCAGTTACCCGACTAGCGGGGCCGATACGCAGTATTTT
>TRBV5-1|TRBJ1-1|NA|NA
CASSPDGYSTEAFF
TGCGCCAGCAGCCCGGACGGATATAGTACTGAAGCTTTCTTT
>TRBV12-3/TRBV12-4|TRBJ1-2|NA|few
CASSLQAGWDGYTF
TGTGCCAGCAGTTTACAGGCAGGGTGGGATGGCTACACCTTC
>TRBV12-3/TRBV12-4|TRBJ2-7|TRBD1|many
CASSGQGLYEQYF
TGTGCCAGCAGCGGACAGGGCCTCTACGAGCAGTACTTC
>TRBV6-1|TRBJ2-4|TRBD2|few
CASSGSGLAGRGIQYF
TGTGCCAGCAGTGGGTCGGGACTAGCGGGCCGAGGGATTCAGTACTTC
>TRBV29-1|TRBJ2-7|NA|NA
CSVESPGGAYEQYF
TGCAGCGTTGAGAGCCCAGGGGGGGCCTACGAGCAGTACTTC
>TRBV29-1|TRBJ1-2|NA|NA
CSVEVDSLYGYTF
TGCAGCGTTGAAGTAGACAGCCTCTATGGCTACACCTTC
>TRBV29-1|TRBJ2-5|TRBD1|many
CSVETGDVKTQYF
TGCAGCGTCGAGACAGGGGACGTGAAGACCCAGTACTTC
>TRBV7-8|TRBJ2-7|NA|NA
CASSLVGSGLEQYF
TGTGCCAGCAGCTTAGTAGGCTCTGGCCTGGAGCAGTACTTC
>TRBV27|TRBJ1-5|TRBD1|NA
CASSSRGQNQPQHF
TGTGCCAGCAGTTCTAGGGGACAGAATCAGCCCCAGCATTTT
>TRBV7-9|TRBJ2-5|NA|NA
CASSLPGKQETQYF
TGTGCCAGCAGCTTACCGGGGAAGCAGGAGACCCAGTACTTC
>TRBV6-1|TRBJ2-1|NA|many
CASSPQGLGEQFF
TGTGCCAGCAGTCCGCAGGGCCTCGGGGAGCAGTTCTTC
>TRBV28|TRBJ2-4|NA|NA
CASSTPRGSSQYF
TGTGCCAGCAGCACCCCCCGAGGGTCTTCTCAGTACTTC
>TRBV11-3|TRBJ2-7|NA|many
CASSLSPSITGEQYF
TGTGCCAGCAGCTTAAGCCCATCCATCACGGGCGAGCAGTACTTC
>TRBV7-9|TRBJ2-4|NA|few
CASSLVQAVKNIQYF
TGTGCCAGCAGCTTAGTCCAGGCGGTCAAAAACATTCAGTACTTC
>TRBV28|TRBJ1-6|TRBD1|many
CASSSLQGENSPLHF
TGTGCCAGCAGTTCACTCCAGGGGGAAAATTCACCCCTCCACTTT
>TRBV2|TRBJ1-2|NA|many
CASSDQGANYGYTF
TGTGCCAGCAGTGATCAGGGAGCTAACTATGGCTACACCTTC
>TRBV28|TRBJ2-5|TRBD1|many
CASSPQQGAGETQYF
TGTGCCAGCAGTCCCCAACAGGGGGCCGGGGAGACCCAGTACTTC
>TRBV28|TRBJ2-5|NA|few
CASSSEGTETQYF
TGTGCCAGCAGTTCGGAAGGGACAGAGACCCAGTACTTC
>TRBV29-1|TRBJ2-1|NA|NA
CSVEAQNEQFF
TGCAGCGTTGAAGCCCAGAATGAGCAGTTCTTC
>TRBV20-1|TRBJ1-2|NA|many
CSASETDGYTF
TGCAGTGCTAGTGAAACGGATGGCTACACCTTC
>TRBV2|TRBJ1-5|TRBD1|many
CASRGTGGGNQPQHF
TGTGCCAGCAGGGGGACAGGGGGCGGAAATCAGCCCCAGCATTTT
>TRBV11-3|TRBJ2-1|NA|NA
CASSFNRGLEQFF
TGTGCCAGCAGCTTTAATCGGGGGCTTGAGCAGTTCTTC
>TRBV7-9|TRBJ2-3|TRBD2|many
CASSRTSGDADTQYF
TGTGCCAGCAGTCGGACTAGCGGGGATGCAGATACGCAGTATTTT
>TRBV24-1|TRBJ2-5|NA|few
CATSDFGGETQYF
TGTGCCACCAGTGATTTCGGCGGGGAGACCCAGTACTTC
>TRBV7-9|TRBJ1-1|NA|NA
CASSPNAGVGGEAFF
TGTGCCAGCAGCCCAAATGCGGGGGTGGGCGGTGAAGCTTTCTTT
>TRBV7-9|TRBJ1-2|NA|many
CASRKDGNYGYTF
TGTGCCAGCAGAAAAGACGGGAACTATGGCTACACCTTC
>TRBV18|TRBJ1-1|NA|NA
CASSPPLGSEAFF
TGTGCCAGCTCACCTCCATTGGGTTCTGAAGCTTTCTTT
>TRBV20-1|TRBJ1-1|TRBD1|NA
CSGTPGQGAGTEAFF
TGCAGCGGGACTCCGGGACAGGGGGCGGGCACTGAAGCTTTCTTT
>TRBV6-5|TRBJ2-2|NA|many
CASSYSRGPGELFF
TGTGCCAGCAGTTACTCGAGGGGCCCCGGGGAGCTGTTTTTT